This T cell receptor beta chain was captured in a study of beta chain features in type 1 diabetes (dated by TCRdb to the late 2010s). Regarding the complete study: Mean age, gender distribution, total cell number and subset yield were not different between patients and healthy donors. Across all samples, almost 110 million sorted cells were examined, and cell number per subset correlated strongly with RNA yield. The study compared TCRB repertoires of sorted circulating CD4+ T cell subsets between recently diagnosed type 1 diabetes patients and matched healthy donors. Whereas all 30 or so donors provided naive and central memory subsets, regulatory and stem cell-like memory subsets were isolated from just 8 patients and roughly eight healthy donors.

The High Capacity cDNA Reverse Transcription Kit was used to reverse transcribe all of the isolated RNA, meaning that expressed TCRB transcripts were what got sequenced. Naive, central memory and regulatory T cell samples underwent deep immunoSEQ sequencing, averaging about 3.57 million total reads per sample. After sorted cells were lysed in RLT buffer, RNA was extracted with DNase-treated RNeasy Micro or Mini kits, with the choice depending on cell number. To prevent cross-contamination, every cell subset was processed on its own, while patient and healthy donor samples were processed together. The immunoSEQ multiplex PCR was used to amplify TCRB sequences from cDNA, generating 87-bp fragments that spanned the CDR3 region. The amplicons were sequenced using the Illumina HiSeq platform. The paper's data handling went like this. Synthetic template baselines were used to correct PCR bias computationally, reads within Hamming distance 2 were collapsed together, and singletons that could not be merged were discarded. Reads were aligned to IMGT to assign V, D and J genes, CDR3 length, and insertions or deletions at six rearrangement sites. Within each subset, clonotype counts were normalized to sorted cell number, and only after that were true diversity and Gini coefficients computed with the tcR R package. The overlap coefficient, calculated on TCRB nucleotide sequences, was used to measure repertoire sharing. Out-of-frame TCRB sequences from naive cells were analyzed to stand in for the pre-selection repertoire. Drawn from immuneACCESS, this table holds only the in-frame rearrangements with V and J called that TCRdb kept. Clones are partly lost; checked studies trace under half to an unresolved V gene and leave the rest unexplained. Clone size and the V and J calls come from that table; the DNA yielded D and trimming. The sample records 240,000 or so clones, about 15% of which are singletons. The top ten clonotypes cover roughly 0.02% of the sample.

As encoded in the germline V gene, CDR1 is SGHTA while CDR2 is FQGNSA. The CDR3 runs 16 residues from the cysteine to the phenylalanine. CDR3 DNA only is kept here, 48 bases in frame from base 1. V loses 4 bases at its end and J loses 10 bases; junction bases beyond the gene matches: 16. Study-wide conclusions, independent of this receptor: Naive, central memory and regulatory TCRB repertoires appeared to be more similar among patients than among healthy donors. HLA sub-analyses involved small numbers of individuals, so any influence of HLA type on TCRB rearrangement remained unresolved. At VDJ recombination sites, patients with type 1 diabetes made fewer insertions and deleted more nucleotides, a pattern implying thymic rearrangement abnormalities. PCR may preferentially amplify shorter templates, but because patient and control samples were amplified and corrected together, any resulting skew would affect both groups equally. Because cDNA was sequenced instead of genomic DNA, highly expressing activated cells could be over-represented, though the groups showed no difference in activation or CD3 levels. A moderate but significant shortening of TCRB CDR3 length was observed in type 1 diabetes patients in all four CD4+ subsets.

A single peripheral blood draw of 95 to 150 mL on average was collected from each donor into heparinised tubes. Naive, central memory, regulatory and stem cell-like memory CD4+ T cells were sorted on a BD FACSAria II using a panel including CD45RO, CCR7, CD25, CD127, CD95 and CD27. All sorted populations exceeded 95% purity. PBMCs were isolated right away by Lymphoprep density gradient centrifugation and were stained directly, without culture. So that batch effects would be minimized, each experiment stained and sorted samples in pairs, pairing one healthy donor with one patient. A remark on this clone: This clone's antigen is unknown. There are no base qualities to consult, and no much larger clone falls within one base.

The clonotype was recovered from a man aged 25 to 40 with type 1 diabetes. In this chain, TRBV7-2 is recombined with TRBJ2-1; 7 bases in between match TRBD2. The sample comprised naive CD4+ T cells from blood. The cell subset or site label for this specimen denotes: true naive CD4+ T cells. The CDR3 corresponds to CASSWVSGALEGEQFF. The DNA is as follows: TGTGCCAGCAGCTGGGTCAGCGGGGCCCTTGAGGGGGAGCAGTTCTTC.